This is a list of T cell receptor beta chains from one sample in a study of cytomegalovirus exposure and HLA in healthy donors. Generated by immunoSEQ multiplex PCR, the TCRdb table keeps only in-frame clones and is missing some. The repertoire holds approximately 160,000 clones, with roughly three quarters as singletons. The material sequenced was PBMCs. Source of these receptors: a woman between 35 and 50 years old in good health and CMV-seropositive. Both conserved end residues are part of each CDR3. D genes are given only for firm matches. Only part of the rows carry a size: once, few, many, or a class if the clone is expanded.

cdr3_aa cdr3_nt d_call j_call clone_size v_call
CAIPGDGYTF TGTGCCATTCCAGGGGATGGCTACACCTTC - TRBJ1-2 - TRBV19
CASQNGNRVETQYF TGTGCCAGCCAAAATGGGAACAGGGTCGAGACCCAGTACTTC - TRBJ2-5 - TRBV28
CAISESGSGANGLTF TGTGCCATCAGCGAGTCGGGGTCTGGGGCCAACGGCCTGACTTTC - TRBJ2-6 - TRBV10-3
CASSLRDTSTDTQYF TGTGCCAGCAGCTTACGAGACACAAGCACAGATACGCAGTATTTT - TRBJ2-3 - TRBV5-8
CASSLVALYYEQYF TGCGCCAGCAGCTTGGTGGCTTTATACTACGAGCAGTACTTC - TRBJ2-7 - TRBV5-1
CASSIGRVVYGYTF TGTGCCAGCTCAATCGGCAGGGTTGTCTATGGCTACACCTTC - TRBJ1-2 - TRBV7-2
CASSFSVYGYTF TGTGCCAGCAGCTTTTCGGTCTATGGCTACACCTTC - TRBJ1-2 - TRBV13
CASSLAGSGGFETQYF TGTGCCAGCAGCTTAGCTGGTAGCGGGGGATTTGAGACCCAGTACTTC TRBD2 TRBJ2-5 - TRBV11-2
CASGLYGTGNTGELFF TGTGCTAGTGGTCTTTACGGGACTGGGAACACCGGGGAGCTGTTTTTT - TRBJ2-2 - TRBV12-5
CASRTNYDGTGNGYTF TGTGCCAGTAGGACGAACTACGACGGGACAGGGAATGGCTACACCTTC TRBD1 TRBJ1-2 - TRBV19
CASSQNGGLNFNEQFF TGTGCCAGCAGCCAAAATGGGGGACTGAACTTTAATGAGCAGTTCTTC - TRBJ2-1 - TRBV4-2
CASRTEVRSPEAFF TGTGCCAGCAGGACCGAGGTTCGGTCCCCTGAAGCTTTCTTT - TRBJ1-1 - TRBV7-2
CASSTGLHSYNEQFF TGTGCCAGCAGCACCGGACTCCACTCCTACAATGAGCAGTTCTTC - TRBJ2-1 - TRBV5-6
CAWSSGSVPWFF TGTGCCTGGAGTTCAGGGTCCGTGCCTTGGTTCTTC - TRBJ2-1 - TRBV30
CASSYSYRQETQYF TGTGCCAGCAGTTACTCGTACAGACAAGAGACCCAGTACTTC - TRBJ2-5 - TRBV6-5
CASSEARGEGYTF TGTGCCAGCAGTGAAGCGCGTGGGGAGGGCTACACCTTC - TRBJ1-2 once TRBV2
CASSSLEGTEAFF TGTGCCAGCTCATCTCTAGAGGGCACTGAAGCTTTCTTT - TRBJ1-1 - TRBV18